This T cell receptor (beta chain) derives from a study of T cells in Graves' hyperthyroidism and ophthalmopathy. Researchers amplified the TCR beta CDR3 regions from RNA transcripts. The HTBI primer set was used in a first-round RT-PCR of the TCR CDR3. TCRdb passed the multiplex PCR reads through MiXCR, listing each CDR3 protein once. Of roughly 380,000 distinct CDR3 sequences listed, roughly 14% are singletons. Stable Graves' hyperthyroidism denoted no ophthalmopathy progression over 18 months. With 5 bases removed from V and 11 bases from J, the gap between germline ends came to 16 bases. From germline, CDR1 is SEHNR and CDR2 FQNEAQ (reference sequence). The length of the CDR3 is 13 residues. In its sample, this clonotype was seen many times.

V usage is TRBV7-9 and J usage is TRBJ2-1; tentative D call: TRBD1 (5 bases). The source is a woman aged 55-69 years with Graves' hyperthyroidism. What was sequenced was blood. The CDR3 spells CASSGMTALKQFF. As DNA, the CDR3 is TGTGCCAGCAGCGGGATGACAGCCTTGAAGCAGTTCTTC. The full variable domain, completed using reference TRBV7-9 and TRBJ2-1, is DTGVSQNPRHKITKRGQNVTFRCDPISEHNRLYWYRQTLGQGPEFLTYFQNEAQLEKSRLLSDRFSAERPKGSFSTLEIQRTEQGDSAMYLCASSGMTALKQFFGPGTRLTVL.